A selection of T cell receptor beta chains follows, all from one sample in a study of T cells in Graves' hyperthyroidism and ophthalmopathy. MiXCR, run by TCRdb on the multiplex PCR reads, gives a single entry per CDR3 protein. The sample yields 200,000 to 250,000 distinct CDR3 sequences, about 17% seen once. Sample: blood. All receptors derive from a man aged 40-49 years with Graves' hyperthyroidism. Both conserved end residues are trimmed from each CDR3. D genes are given only for firm matches.

D,V,J,CDR3
TRBD1,TRBV18,TRBJ2-7,ASSPITGDYEQY
.,TRBV6-2/TRBV6-3,TRBJ1-2,ASSPAGTLVYGYT
TRBD2,TRBV7-8,TRBJ2-1,ASSSGTSGGSEQF
.,TRBV4-3,TRBJ1-1,ASSPGRLPNTEAF
.,TRBV5-1,TRBJ2-1,ASSTGTSYNEQF
.,TRBV6-1,TRBJ2-2,ASKGANTGELF
.,TRBV6-1,TRBJ2-3,ASRPRWGGVADTQY
.,TRBV25-1,TRBJ2-1,ATGPHGSDEQF
TRBD2,TRBV29-1,TRBJ2-2,SGRGLAGATTGELF
.,TRBV5-1,TRBJ1-1,ASSFQGVGTEAF
.,TRBV7-2,TRBJ2-3,ASSLVDTQY
.,TRBV4-3,TRBJ1-2,ASSQYTALHNYGYT
.,TRBV27,TRBJ2-1,ASSFGGGYPYNEQF
TRBD2,TRBV5-1,TRBJ2-5,ASSPPGLAGAHQETQY
.,TRBV2,TRBJ2-1,ASSAQQGFNEQF
.,TRBV30,TRBJ1-1,AWSPWDTEAF
.,TRBV4-2,TRBJ1-1,ASSQEGRSWTEAF
.,TRBV5-1,TRBJ1-4,ASSLGIGRANEKLF
.,TRBV2,TRBJ2-3,ASSVEQGTDTQY
.,TRBV12-3/TRBV12-4,TRBJ2-3,ASSSQSMGAGTDTQY
.,TRBV25-1,TRBJ2-7,ASSEAGSTGSYEQY
.,TRBV2,TRBJ2-1,ASSEPGGGLNEQF
.,TRBV27,TRBJ1-4,ASSFTGSNEKLF
TRBD1,TRBV7-9,TRBJ1-3,ASSYTNRGEAGNTIY
TRBD2,TRBV11-2,TRBJ2-7,ASSSPSGSLSYEQY
.,TRBV27,TRBJ2-2,ASSLSITYTGELF
.,TRBV18,TRBJ2-7,ASSRNGGWEQY
TRBD1,TRBV27,TRBJ1-1,ASSSPGTVNTEAF
TRBD1,TRBV13,TRBJ1-1,ASGPSGQLNTEAF
.,TRBV7-8,TRBJ1-5,ASSLYGGDQPQH
.,TRBV5-1,TRBJ1-4,VSSLAGEKLF
.,TRBV9,TRBJ2-3,ASSATTDTQY
.,TRBV7-9,TRBJ2-5,ASSPWRGGEETQY
TRBD2,TRBV20-1,TRBJ2-3,RTTSGSTDTQY
.,TRBV3-1,TRBJ2-3,ASSQDSGDTGTQY
.,TRBV18,TRBJ2-5,ASSPQKGETQY
.,TRBV7-3,TRBJ2-1,ASSLIVSLGAQNEQF
TRBD1,TRBV6-2/TRBV6-3,TRBJ2-1,ASSRPGTGWGEQF
TRBD1,TRBV28,TRBJ1-2,ASSLPGGGYGYT
TRBD1,TRBV5-1,TRBJ2-1,ASSHEQGLEQF
TRBD2,TRBV27,TRBJ2-1,ASSQRLAGAVNEQF